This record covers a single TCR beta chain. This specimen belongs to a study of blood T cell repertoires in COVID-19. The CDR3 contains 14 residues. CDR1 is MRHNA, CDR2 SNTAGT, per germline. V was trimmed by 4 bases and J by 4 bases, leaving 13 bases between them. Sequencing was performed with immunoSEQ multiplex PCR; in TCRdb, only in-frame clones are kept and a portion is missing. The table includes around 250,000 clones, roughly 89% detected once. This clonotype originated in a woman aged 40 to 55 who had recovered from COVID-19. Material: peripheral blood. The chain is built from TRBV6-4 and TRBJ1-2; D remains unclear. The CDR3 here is CASSASPVSYGYTF. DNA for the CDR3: TGTGCCAGCAGTGCATCTCCGGTTAGCTATGGCTACACCTTC.